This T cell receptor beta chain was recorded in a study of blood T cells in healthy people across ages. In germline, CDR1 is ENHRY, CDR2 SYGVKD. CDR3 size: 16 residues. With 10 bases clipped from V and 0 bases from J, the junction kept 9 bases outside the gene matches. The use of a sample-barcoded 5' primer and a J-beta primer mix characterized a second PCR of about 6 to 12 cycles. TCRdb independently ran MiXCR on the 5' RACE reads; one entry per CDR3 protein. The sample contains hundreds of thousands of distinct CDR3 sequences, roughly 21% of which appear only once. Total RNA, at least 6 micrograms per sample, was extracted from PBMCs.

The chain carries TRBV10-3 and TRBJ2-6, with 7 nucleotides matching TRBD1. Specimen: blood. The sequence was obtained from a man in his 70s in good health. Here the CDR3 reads CATRDSTNSGANVLTF. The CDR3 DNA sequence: TGTGCCACACGGGACAGCACCAACTCTGGGGCCAACGTCCTGACTTTC.